These 28 T cell receptor beta chains originate from one sample sequenced in a study of blood T cell repertoires in COVID-19. Produced via immunoSEQ multiplex PCR; TCRdb's table is partial and in-frame only. The sample lists 55,000 or so clones; approximately 85% were seen once. The source material was peripheral blood. The receptors come from a human donor in a cohort sampled during active COVID-19.

The rearrangement joins TRBV5-6 to TRBJ1-1; D perhaps matches TRBD1 (6 bases). Trimming removed 0 bases from V and 5 bases from J, with 11 bases in between. CDR3 length equals 14 residues. Germline-derived CDR1 and CDR2 are SGHDT and YYEEEE. The CDR3 protein is CASSLAGGRTEAFF. CDR3 nucleotides: TGTGCCAGCAGCTTGGCGGGGGGCCGGACTGAAGCTTTCTTT.

This sequence joins TRBV19 and TRBJ1-4; D might be TRBD1 (6 bases). Trimming stripped 5 bases from V and 7 bases from J, with 14 bases between. The germline CDR1 and CDR2 sequences are LNHDA and SQIVND (reference sequence). The CDR3 totals 14 residues. The DNA for the CDR3 is TGTGCCAGTAGTTTTACGGGACACAGTGAAAAACTGTTTTTT. Its translation: CASSFTGHSEKLFF.

This rearrangement joins TRBV9 to TRBJ2-7; perhaps TRBD2 as D (5 bases). The CDR3 has 14 residues. The ends were cut back, 2 bases at V and 0 bases at J, with 9 bases in the middle. Germline V gives CDR1 SGDLS, CDR2 YYNGEE. CDR3 in amino acids: CASSVERTSYEQYF. CDR3 coding DNA: TGTGCCAGCAGCGTTGAGCGGACCTCCTACGAGCAGTACTTC. Looking up the rest from reference TRBV9 and TRBJ2-7 gives the full variable domain: DSGVTQTPKHLITATGQRVTLRCSPRSGDLSVYWYQQSLDQGLQFLIQYYNGEERAKGNILERFSAQQFPDLHSELNLSSLELGDSALYFCASSVERTSYEQYFGPGTRLTVT.

This rearrangement joins TRBV5-1 to TRBJ2-7, with a possible D match to TRBD2 (5 bases). The germline CDR1 and CDR2 sequences are SGHRS and YFSETQ. This CDR3 has 13 amino acids. V was trimmed by 4 bases and J by 4 bases, leaving 12 bases between them. CDR3 sequence reads: CASSPRTDYEQYF. Here the CDR3 DNA reads TGCGCCAGCAGCCCCCGGACTGATTACGAGCAGTACTTC.

This clone appeared once. CDR3 in amino acids: CASSKGQQGDLGYTF. For the CDR3, the DNA is TGTGCCAGTAGTAAGGGACAACAGGGGGATCTTGGCTACACCTTC. The chain recombines TRBV19 with TRBJ1-2; 8 bases line up with TRBD1. The V segment lost 4 bases and the J segment 7 bases; nucleotides outside the gene matches: 11. Germline lookup yields CDR1 LNHDA and CDR2 SQIVND (reference sequence). The CDR3 consists of 15 residues.

The CDR3 DNA is TGTGCCAGCACAGGGGGGAACAAGCAGTATTTT. Translation: CASTGGNKQYF. This chain uses TRBV12-3 or TRBV12-4 with TRBJ2-3, with a tentative D call TRBD1 (7 bases). The CDR3 covers 11 residues. V dropped 7 bases and J dropped 11 bases, with 13 bases sitting between them.

The chain recombines TRBV19 with TRBJ2-5, with 10 nucleotides matching TRBD2. CDR1 and CDR2 (germline): LNHDA, SQIVND (reference sequence). CDR3 length equals 15 residues. V was clipped by 6 bases and J by 1 base; unmatched bases: 5. The CDR3 spells CASSPWTSGQETQYF. CDR3 coding DNA: TGTGCCAGTAGCCCCTGGACTAGCGGCCAAGAGACCCAGTACTTC.

This clone occurred once. One junction end disagrees with the germline gene, perhaps due to a read error. CDR3 sequence (DNA): TGCGCCAGCAGACAAGGGGGTAGTACCGGACTAGCGGGTGTTAATGAGCAGTTCTTC. It is translated as CASRQGGSTGLAGVNEQFF. The V gene is TRBV4-1, the J gene TRBJ2-1; TRBD2 matches 11 bases. This CDR3 region has 19 residues. CDR1 and CDR2 from the germline V gene are MGHRA and YSYEKL.

The chain employs TRBV7-2 and TRBJ2-3, with D possibly TRBD2 on 5 matching bases. Trimming removed 1 base from V and 0 bases from J, with 11 bases in between. Germline assignment: CDR1 SGHTA and CDR2 FQGNSA. The CDR3 covers 16 residues. The CDR3 sequence: CASSLGAEPSTDTQYF. CDR3 DNA: TGTGCCAGCAGCTTAGGAGCGGAACCTAGCACAGATACGCAGTATTTT.

The chain carries TRBV7-8 and TRBJ2-2; TRBD2 matches at 11 bases. The CDR3 sequence is 18 residues long. V lost 2 bases, J lost 9 bases, and 14 bases stayed unmatched. CDR1 SGHVS and CDR2 FQNEAQ come from the germline V gene. Here the CDR3 DNA reads TGTGCCAGCAGCTTACCCGTAAGACTAGCGGGGTCCAGACGGGAGCTGTTTTTT. This encodes CASSLPVRLAGSRRELFF.

The chain has TRBV28 and TRBJ2-7, with 9 nucleotides matching TRBD1. Trimming took 4 bases from V and 2 from J; bases not matched to a gene: 6. Germline CDR1 is MDHEN and CDR2 is SYDVKM. The CDR3 is 15 residues long. CDR3 sequence reads: CASSSPTGGTYEQYF. The CDR3 DNA is TGTGCCAGCAGTTCCCCGACAGGGGGAACCTACGAGCAGTACTTC.

The rearrangement uses TRBV2 and TRBJ1-5; D possibly corresponds to TRBD1 (6 bases). The V and J ends lost 4 bases and 5 bases respectively, with 12 bases between them. CDR3 length equals 14 residues. CDR1 and CDR2 (germline): SNHLY, FYNNEI. The CDR3 loop is CASSAMDSYQPQHF. The CDR3 nucleotides are TGTGCCAGCAGTGCTATGGACAGTTATCAGCCCCAGCATTTT.

J is TRBJ1-1 and V is TRBV19; D is possibly TRBD1 (6 bases). Looked up from germline, CDR1 is LNHDA and CDR2 is SQIVND (reference sequence). Trimming took off 0 bases at V and 1 base at J, with 12 bases between the two ends. CDR3 length: 16 amino acids. The CDR3 protein is CASSIDGGRANTEAFF. The DNA of the CDR3 is TGTGCCAGTAGTATAGATGGGGGCAGGGCGAACACTGAAGCTTTCTTT.

The chain joins TRBV9 to TRBJ2-1; 7 nucleotides agree with TRBD2. Trimming cost V 0 bases and J 9 bases; bases outside gene matches: 9. Germline V gives CDR1 SGDLS, CDR2 YYNGEE. The CDR3 covers 15 residues. This CDR3 is CASSVVASGNVEQFF. The CDR3 bases are TGTGCCAGCAGCGTAGTAGCTAGCGGAAATGTTGAGCAGTTCTTC.

The chain couples TRBV7-2 to TRBJ2-1; 12 positions match TRBD2. Germline lookup yields CDR1 SGHTA and CDR2 FQGNSA. V shed 4 bases, J shed 9 bases, and the junction held 4 bases outside the gene matches. This CDR3 contains 14 residues. The CDR3 protein is CASSSSGRAGEQFF. Written as DNA, the CDR3 is TGTGCCAGCAGCTCTAGCGGGAGGGCGGGTGAGCAGTTCTTC.

V gene TRBV6-6 combines with J gene TRBJ2-3, with TRBD2 identical over 14 bases. With V trimmed by 6 bases and J by 6 bases, 17 bases remained unmatched. The germline gives CDR1 MNHNY, CDR2 SVGAGI (reference sequence). The CDR3 length is 19 residues. For the CDR3, the DNA is TGTGCCAGCAGCCGAAGTTACGGGGGACTAGCGGGAGTGGAGGATACGCAGTATTTT. Its protein product is CASSRSYGGLAGVEDTQYF.

The chain couples TRBV3-1 (or the pseudogene TRBV3-2) to TRBJ2-6; D unresolved. Trimming shortened V by 3 bases and J by 0 bases, and 9 bases separated the two germline ends. The length of the CDR3 is 16 residues. From germline, CDR1 is LGHDT and CDR2 YNNKEL (reference sequence). CDR3 region: CASSQETISGANVLTF. The CDR3 DNA follows: TGTGCCAGCAGCCAGGAGACGATCTCTGGGGCCAACGTCCTGACTTTC.

The V gene is TRBV5-6, the J gene TRBJ1-5; no definite D call. The CDR3 length is 15 residues. Germline V gene sequence: CDR1 SGHDT, CDR2 YYEEEE. Between the trimmed V and J ends, which lost 4 bases and 5 bases, there was a span of 16 bases. In DNA, the CDR3 is TGTGCCAGCAGCACCGGACTGGGAAGGGATCAGCCCCAGCATTTT. It codes for CASSTGLGRDQPQHF.

The J gene is TRBJ2-1, the V gene TRBV29-1; 10 nucleotides align to TRBD2. With V trimmed by 5 bases and J by 3 bases, 4 bases remained unmatched. Germline CDR1 SQVTM, CDR2 ANQGSEA. This CDR3 spans 14 amino acids. CDR3 nucleotide sequence: TGCAGCGTTCGAAGGACTAGCGGCTACAATGAGCAGTTCTTC. Its translation is CSVRRTSGYNEQFF.

The V and J genes are TRBV5-4 and TRBJ2-2; 9 bases map to TRBD2. V shed 0 bases, J shed 6 bases, and the junction held 6 bases outside the gene matches. CDR1 and CDR2 (germline): SGHNT, YYREEE (reference sequence). This CDR3 region has 16 residues. In DNA, the CDR3 is TGTGCCAGCAGCTTGGGGCTAGCGGGAATCCCCGGGGAGCTGTTTTTT. It is translated as CASSLGLAGIPGELFF.

This chain links TRBV18 with TRBJ1-4, with 8 bases aligning to TRBD1. This CDR3 region has 14 residues. The V gene end was trimmed by 6 bases and the J gene end by 8 bases; junction bases not matched to a gene: 8. Germline V gene lookup returns CDR1 KGHSH and CDR2 LQKENI. CDR3 nucleotides: TGTGCCAGCTCCCCGACAGGGGCCCACGAAAAACTGTTTTTT. Translation gives CASSPTGAHEKLFF.

This clone showed up just a few times. The chain combines TRBV6-4 with TRBJ2-1; 10 nucleotides match TRBD2. Unmatched junction bases numbered 3, after V lost 4 bases and J lost 3 bases. Germline V gene data show CDR1 as MRHNA and CDR2 as SNTAGT. This CDR3 is built from 15 residues. This CDR3 is CASSGGLADYNEQFF. CDR3 DNA sequence: TGTGCCAGCAGTGGCGGACTAGCGGACTACAATGAGCAGTTCTTC.

J is TRBJ2-5 and V is TRBV7-2, with a weak D call TRBD1 (7 bases). Germline V gives CDR1 SGHTA, CDR2 FQGNSA. Trimming shortened V by 6 bases and J by 4 bases, and 18 bases separated the two germline ends. This CDR3 has 15 residues. The CDR3 loop reads CASRAGRGETETQYF. As DNA, the CDR3 is TGTGCCAGCAGGGCGGGCAGGGGGGAGACAGAGACCCAGTACTTC.

This chain uses TRBV9 with TRBJ1-2; D is possibly TRBD1 (5 bases). Trimming left V 4 bases short and J 0 bases short, with 25 bases between. The germline V gene has CDR1 SGDLS and CDR2 YYNGEE. CDR3 length: 19 amino acids. This CDR3 reads CASSPETKQHGGPNYGYTF. Here the CDR3 DNA reads TGTGCCAGCAGCCCAGAAACGAAACAGCACGGGGGACCTAACTATGGCTACACCTTC.

The chain carries TRBV25-1 and TRBJ2-1; 11 bases agree with TRBD2. Germline V CDR1 and CDR2: MGHDK, SYGVNS. This CDR3 is built from 17 residues. J was trimmed by 2 bases and V by 4 bases; bases with no gene match: 7. The chain's CDR3 is CASSAKLGLAAYNEQFF. Here the CDR3 DNA reads TGTGCCAGCAGTGCTAAATTGGGACTAGCGGCCTACAATGAGCAGTTCTTC.

V usage is TRBV29-1 and J usage is TRBJ2-2; no definite D call. CDR3 length equals 12 residues. Germline V gives CDR1 SQVTM, CDR2 ANQGSEA. V was cut by 7 bases and J by 5 bases, with 11 bases left in between. The CDR3: CSGSHGTGELFF. The CDR3 coding sequence is TGCAGCGGCTCCCACGGTACCGGGGAGCTGTTTTTT.

This clone was counted a few times. The chain has TRBV9 and TRBJ2-1, with 11 bases identical to TRBD2. CDR1 is SGDLS and CDR2 is YYNGEE in the germline V gene. V trimming: 1 base; J trimming: 6 bases; junction bases outside the gene matches: 18. This CDR3 spans 20 amino acids. For the CDR3, the DNA is TGTGCCAGCAGCGTAACAGGGAATGGTGGACTAGCGGGCCAGACCAATGAGCAGTTCTTC. Its protein is CASSVTGNGGLAGQTNEQFF.

This rearrangement joins TRBV10-2 to TRBJ1-2; 7 bases match TRBD1. Germline CDR1 is WSHSY and CDR2 is SAAADI. With V trimmed by 6 bases and J by 2 bases, 12 bases remained unmatched. The CDR3 is 16 amino acids. In nucleotides, the CDR3 is TGCGCCAGCAGAGCCCGGGACAGAACGCTAAACTATGGCTACACCTTC. It codes for CASRARDRTLNYGYTF.